Sequencing of this T cell receptor (beta chain) was carried out in a study of CD8+ T cells in alopecia areata. On the study more broadly: Treated patients were dosed with oral tofacitinib, taking 5 to 10 mg twice daily.

Overall study findings and caveats: Greater clonality was observed in lesional scalp samples, especially alopecia totalis/universalis, versus normal scalp. Mouse data revealed clearer TCR sharing than patient data did, a gap possibly tied to HLA.

CD4+ and CD8+ T cells were sorted from PBMCs. As concerns this clone: Its antigen remains unidentified.

Germline V gene lookup returns CDR1 MNHEY and CDR2 SVGAGI. The CDR3 runs 13 residues. With V trimmed by 6 bases and J by 4 bases, 4 bases remained unmatched. cDNA reverse transcribed from extracted RNA served as the sequencing template. Libraries were prepared by immunoSEQ multiplex PCR; TCRdb keeps only in-frame clonotypes and omits some of them. The repertoire holds around 140,000 clones, with 40% to 65% as singletons. The rearrangement joins TRBV6-5 to TRBJ2-7, with 9 positions matching TRBD1. The material sequenced was CD4+ T cells sorted from blood, taken at week 0. The clonotype originates from a human donor with alopecia areata. Here the CDR3 reads CASRGQGIYEQYF. CDR3 in DNA: TGTGCCAGCAGAGGACAGGGGATATACGAGCAGTACTTC.